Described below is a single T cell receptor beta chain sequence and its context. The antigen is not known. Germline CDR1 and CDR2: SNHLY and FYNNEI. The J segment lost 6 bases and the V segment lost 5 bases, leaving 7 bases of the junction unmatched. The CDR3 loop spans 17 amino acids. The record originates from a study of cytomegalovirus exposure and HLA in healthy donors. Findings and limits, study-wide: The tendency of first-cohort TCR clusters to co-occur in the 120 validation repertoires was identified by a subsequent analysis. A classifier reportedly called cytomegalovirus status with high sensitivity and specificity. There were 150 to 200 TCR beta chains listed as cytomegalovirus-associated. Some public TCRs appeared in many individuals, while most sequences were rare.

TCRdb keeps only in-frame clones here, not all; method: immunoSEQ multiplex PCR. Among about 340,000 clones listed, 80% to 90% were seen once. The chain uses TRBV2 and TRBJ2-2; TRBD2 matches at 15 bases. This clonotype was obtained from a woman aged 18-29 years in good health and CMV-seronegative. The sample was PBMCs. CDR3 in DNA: TGTGCCAGCAGTAGGGGACTAGCGGGAGGAGCCGCCGGGGAGCTGTTTTTT. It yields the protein CASSRGLAGGAAGELFF.